The rows below give T cell receptor beta chains drawn from one sample of a study of blood T cell repertoires in COVID-19. Clones were sequenced by immunoSEQ multiplex PCR, and TCRdb holds only the in-frame ones, with some missing. Found here are fewer than 400,000 clones, about nine tenths of them singletons; the top ten hold 1.7%. Input material: PBMCs or T cells enriched from blood (not recorded which). The receptor source for this set is a woman younger than 45 who had recovered from COVID-19. The CDR3 runs from the conserved cysteine through the conserved F or W. The order of the fields is D gene, clone size, J gene, V gene, CDR3 length, CDR3 DNA, CDR3 protein. A D gene is named only where the DNA matches it firmly. Size is omitted from some rows. Given values are once, few, many or a class for expanded clones.

NA | NA | TRBJ2-7 | TRBV12-5 | 14 | TGTGCTAGTGGTTCCCAGGGGTACCCCTACGAGCAGTACTTC | CASGSQGYPYEQYF
NA | NA | TRBJ1-1 | TRBV12-3/TRBV12-4 | 12 | TGTGCCAGCAGTTTACTAAACACTGAAGCTTTCTTT | CASSLLNTEAFF
NA | NA | TRBJ2-2 | TRBV5-6 | 16 | TGTGCCAGCAGCTTGGGACAGATTCTCTACACCGGGGAGCTGTTTTTT | CASSLGQILYTGELFF
NA | once | TRBJ1-1 | TRBV28 | 13 | TGTGCCAGCAGTTTCCCCATGTCGGTAGAAGCTTTCTTT | CASSFPMSVEAFF
TRBD1 | NA | TRBJ1-1 | TRBV27 | 15 | TGTGCCAGCAGTTTATCGGGACAGGGAAAGGATGAAGCTTTCTTT | CASSLSGQGKDEAFF
NA | NA | TRBJ1-1 | TRBV11-2 | 17 | TGTGCCAGCAGCTTAGGGGGAGGTGGCGAGGGCATGTCTGAAGCTTTCTTT | CASSLGGGGEGMSEAFF
TRBD1 | NA | TRBJ1-6 | TRBV4-3 | 15 | TGCGCCAGCAGCCCGGACAGGGGGCTTGGTTCACCCCTCCACTTT | CASSPDRGLGSPLHF
NA | NA | TRBJ2-4 | TRBV19 | 18 | TGTGCCAGTAGTCTAGGCCGAAATCTCCTTGGGGGGAAGAACATTCAGTACTTC | CASSLGRNLLGGKNIQYF
TRBD1 | NA | TRBJ2-7 | TRBV19 | 15 | TGTGCCAGTAGTTTTCCGGGACAGGGAAGATACGAGCAGTACTTC | CASSFPGQGRYEQYF
TRBD1 | NA | TRBJ1-5 | TRBV2 | 17 | TGTGCCAGCAGTGCGCTTGGACAGGATCAAGGCAATCAGCCCCAGCATTTT | CASSALGQDQGNQPQHF
NA | NA | TRBJ1-3 | TRBV4-2 | 16 | TGTGCCAGCAGCCAAGCGGCAGCGCTCTCTGGAAACACCATATATTTT | CASSQAAALSGNTIYF
NA | NA | TRBJ2-2 | TRBV7-9 | 15 | TGTGCCAGCAGCGGTAGCGGAGAAAACACCGGGGAGCTGTTTTTT | CASSGSGENTGELFF
NA | NA | TRBJ2-2 | TRBV6-4 | 13 | TGTGCCAGCAGTGACTCCCAGGGCGGGGAGCTGTTTTTT | CASSDSQGGELFF
NA | NA | TRBJ2-1 | TRBV9 | 16 | TGTGCCAGCAGCGCTCATGCAGGGGTAATCAACAATGAGCAGTTCTTC | CASSAHAGVINNEQFF
TRBD1 | NA | TRBJ1-5 | TRBV6-5 | 15 | TGTGCCAGCAGTTCCTCGGAGGGGGCCAAGCAGCCCCAGCATTTT | CASSSSEGAKQPQHF
TRBD1 | NA | TRBJ1-1 | TRBV20-1 | 11 | TGCAGTGCTGAGACAGGGGAGAAAGCTTTCTTT | CSAETGEKAFF
NA | NA | TRBJ1-2 | TRBV9 | 12 | TGTGCCAGCAGCGTAGTTTTAGGGGTGAAAACCTTC | CASSVVLGVKTF
TRBD1 | NA | TRBJ1-6 | TRBV14 | 15 | TGTGCCAGCAGCCCATGGGACAGGGTGCGGTCACCCCTCCACTTT | CASSPWDRVRSPLHF
NA | NA | TRBJ1-5 | TRBV19 | 13 | TGTGCCAGTAGTATAGGGGGCACTCAGCCCCAGCATTTT | CASSIGGTQPQHF
NA | NA | TRBJ2-1 | TRBV7-9 | 16 | TGTGCCAGCAGCTTATATCAATGGAGGACAGTGTGTGAGCAGTTCTTC | CASSLYQWRTVCEQFF
NA | NA | TRBJ1-5 | TRBV12-3/TRBV12-4 | 13 | TGTGCCAGCAGTTTAGGCGGCCTTCAGCCCCAGCATTTT | CASSLGGLQPQHF
TRBD1 | NA | TRBJ2-7 | TRBV2 | 15 | TGTGCCAGCTTTCGACCAGGGGGCCATAACTACGAGCAGTACTTC | CASFRPGGHNYEQYF
TRBD1 | NA | TRBJ1-2 | TRBV29-1 | 12 | TGCAGCGCCGGGACAGGGGTTCATGGCTACACCTTC | CSAGTGVHGYTF
TRBD2 | NA | TRBJ2-1 | TRBV29-1 | 17 | TGCAGCGTTGAAGGACTAGCGGGACTACGCTCCTACAATGAGCAGTTCTTC | CSVEGLAGLRSYNEQFF
NA | NA | TRBJ1-1 | TRBV3-1/TRBV3-2 | 14 | TGTGCCAGCAGCCAGGAGACTATGAACACTGAAGCTTTCTTT | CASSQETMNTEAFF
TRBD1 | NA | TRBJ1-5 | TRBV28 | 16 | TGTGCCAGCAGTTTACGACAGGGGGCCAAAGATCAGCCCCAGCATTTT | CASSLRQGAKDQPQHF
TRBD1 | NA | TRBJ2-5 | TRBV6-5 | 14 | TGTGCCAGCAGAGTGGACAGGACGAGAGAGACCCAGTACTTC | CASRVDRTRETQYF
NA | NA | TRBJ1-2 | TRBV7-8 | 12 | TGTGCCAGCAGCTTAGGGCAATATGGCTACACCTTC | CASSLGQYGYTF
TRBD2 | NA | TRBJ2-7 | TRBV4-2 | 17 | TGTGCCAGCAGCCTAAATACCGGGACTAGACTCCCCTACGAGCAGTACTTC | CASSLNTGTRLPYEQYF
TRBD1 | NA | TRBJ1-2 | TRBV12-3/TRBV12-4 | 13 | TGTGCCAGCAGCCCTAAGGGGGCCGGTCGGCGCACCTTC | CASSPKGAGRRTF
TRBD2 | NA | TRBJ2-7 | TRBV5-4 | 15 | TGTGCCAGCAGTTCGACTAGCGGGAGAAGCTACGAGCAGTACTTC | CASSSTSGRSYEQYF
TRBD1 | NA | TRBJ1-6 | TRBV7-6 | 15 | TGTGCCAGCAGCTTAGGGGGACAGGATAATTCACCCCTCCACTTT | CASSLGGQDNSPLHF
TRBD2 | NA | TRBJ2-3 | TRBV3-1/TRBV3-2 | 17 | TGTGCCAGCAGCCAAGATTGGCCAGCGGGAAGCACAGATACGCAGTATTTT | CASSQDWPAGSTDTQYF
TRBD1 | NA | TRBJ1-6 | TRBV7-3 | 16 | TGTGCCAGCAGCTTCTTGGGACAGGGAAATAATTCACCCCTCCACTTT | CASSFLGQGNNSPLHF
NA | NA | TRBJ1-5 | TRBV20-1 | 15 | TGCAGTGCTAGTGCCTTTCCGACAGACAATCAGCCCCAGCATTTT | CSASAFPTDNQPQHF
NA | NA | TRBJ2-5 | TRBV24-1 | 15 | TGTGCCACCAGTGATTTGCAACAGGACCAAGAGACCCAGTACTTC | CATSDLQQDQETQYF
NA | NA | TRBJ1-5 | TRBV6-5 | 12 | TGTGCCAGCCAGGGGCCCAATCAGCCCCAGCATTTT | CASQGPNQPQHF
NA | NA | TRBJ1-2 | TRBV28 | 16 | TGTGCCAGCAGTTTATTACAGGGTCAGGGTCGGGTTGGCTACACCTTC | CASSLLQGQGRVGYTF
NA | once | TRBJ1-2 | TRBV30 | 14 | TGTGCCTCGGGACGGCGGGAGCCCATCTATGGCTACACCTTC | CASGRREPIYGYTF
TRBD2 | few | TRBJ2-1 | TRBV2 | 13 | TGTGCCAGCGGGCGGAGGGAGGGGAATGAGCAGTTCTTC | CASGRREGNEQFF
TRBD2 | NA | TRBJ2-2 | TRBV19 | 17 | TGTGCCAGTAGTATCACTAGCGGGTGGTCATGGACCGGGGAGCTGTTTTTT | CASSITSGWSWTGELFF